This T cell receptor beta chain was captured by sequencing in a study of control samples from healthy donors and cancer patients. Sequenced by immunoSEQ multiplex PCR; TCRdb stores in-frame clones only, minus some. Among some 150,000 clones listed, nearly 95% were seen once. Trimming removed 4 bases from V and 4 bases from J; junction bases left unmatched: 6. This CDR3 spans 14 amino acids. CDR1 and CDR2 (germline): MNHEY, SMNVEV (reference sequence). The sequence was collected from a man aged 45-60 years in good health. Source material: blood. V usage is TRBV27 and J usage is TRBJ1-2; TRBD1 matches 7 bases. CDR3 amino acids: CASSSTTGTYGYTF. The CDR3 DNA sequence: TGTGCCAGCAGTTCCACGACAGGGACCTATGGCTACACCTTC.